What follows are 26 T cell receptor beta chains derived from one specimen sequenced in a study of CD8+ T cells in alopecia areata. The treatment denotes: oral pan-JAK inhibitor, 5-10 mg twice daily. Following extraction, RNA underwent reverse transcription to cDNA, which served as the sequencing template. Clones were read by immunoSEQ multiplex PCR, and TCRdb kept only the in-frame ones, dropping some. The sample has about 180,000 clones, about 48% seen once. The sequencing here drew on CD8+ T cells sorted from blood, taken at week 24, from a patient treated with tofacitinib. These receptors came from a human donor with alopecia areata.

The rearrangement uses TRBV2 and TRBJ2-7; perhaps TRBD2 as D (6 bases). The CDR3 loop spans 13 amino acids. The V and J ends lost 3 bases and 6 bases respectively, with 12 bases between them. Germline V gene lookup returns CDR1 SNHLY and CDR2 FYNNEI. This CDR3 reads CASSEGLSIEQYF. CDR3 nucleotides: TGTGCCAGCAGTGAGGGACTCTCTATCGAGCAGTACTTC.

Comment on this clone: At the DNA level, this CDR3 is encoded by other sequences in the same sample as well. The rearrangement links TRBV9 to TRBJ2-7; D is uncertain. Germline CDR1 and CDR2: SGDLS and YYNGEE. Trimming removed 3 bases from V and 2 bases from J, with 6 bases in between. The CDR3 has 12 amino acids. For the CDR3, the DNA is TGTGCCAGCAGCGGCGACACCTACGAGCAGTACTTC. As protein: CASSGDTYEQYF.

The V call is TRBV5-6, the J call TRBJ2-5; 9 bases map to TRBD1. CDR1 SGHDT and CDR2 YYEEEE come from the germline V gene. The length of the CDR3 is 17 residues. J gave up 2 bases and V 1 base, and 9 bases lay outside the gene matches. CDR3 region: CASSLLMDRGQQETQYF. The CDR3 region has the DNA TGTGCCAGCAGCTTGTTAATGGACAGGGGACAACAAGAGACCCAGTACTTC.

This chain connects TRBV29-1 to TRBJ2-3; 7 nucleotides match TRBD1. Germline loops: CDR1 SQVTM, CDR2 ANQGSEA. The CDR3 sequence is 14 residues long. J gave up 0 bases and V 5 bases, and 5 bases lay outside the gene matches. CDR3 amino acids: CSVPPGQSTDTQYF. The CDR3 region has the DNA TGCAGCGTTCCACCGGGACAGAGCACAGATACGCAGTATTTT.

This clone appeared a few times. V usage is TRBV28 and J usage is TRBJ2-6; no clear D gene. CDR3 size: 13 residues. V gave up 5 bases and J gave up 3 bases, with 5 bases separating them. Germline V gives CDR1 MDHEN, CDR2 SYDVKM. DNA of the CDR3: TGTGCCAGCAGTGTGCGTGGGGCCAACGTCCTGACTTTC. Encoded protein: CASSVRGANVLTF.

The chain links TRBV5-1 to TRBJ2-1, with TRBD1 matching 7 bases. The CDR3 runs to 15 residues. V lost 2 bases, J lost 4 bases, and 6 bases stayed unmatched. Germline V gene lookup returns CDR1 SGHRS and CDR2 YFSETQ. CDR3 DNA: TGCGCCAGCAGCTTTAACCAGGGGGTTTACAATGAGCAGTTCTTC. Its protein product is CASSFNQGVYNEQFF. Looking up the rest from reference TRBV5-1 and TRBJ2-1 gives the full variable domain: KAGVTQTPRYLIKTRGQQVTLSCSPISGHRSVSWYQQTPGQGLQFLFEYFSETQRNKGNFPGRFSGRQFSNSRSEMNVSTLELGDSALYLCASSFNQGVYNEQFFGPGTRLTVL.

The chain recombines TRBV6-5 with TRBJ1-5, with D possibly being TRBD1 (5 bases). Germline V gene sequence: CDR1 MNHEY, CDR2 SVGAGI. V dropped 1 base and J dropped 7 bases, with 11 bases sitting between them. This CDR3 is 14 amino acids long. The DNA for the CDR3 is TGTGCCAGCAGTTACTACCAGGGAGGCCAGCCCCAGCATTTT. Protein product: CASSYYQGGQPQHF.

The chain has TRBV30 and TRBJ1-6; D might be TRBD1 (5 bases). Germline V gene sequence: CDR1 GTSNPN, CDR2 SVGIG (reference sequence). Deletions cut 7 bases from V and 11 bases from J, with 15 bases between. The CDR3 is made up of 12 amino acids. The CDR3 bases are TGTGCCTTACGACAGTCAAAAGCACCCCTCCACTTT. It encodes CALRQSKAPLHF.

This clone has more than one count but fewer than ten. The V gene is TRBV21-1, the J gene TRBJ2-1; the D call in the table, TRBD2, was not verified against the DNA. TRBV21-1 is deemed a pseudogene. CDR3 length: 14 residues. CDR3 sequence reads: CASTTSGGYNEQFF. The CDR3 DNA follows: TGTGCCAGCACAACTAGCGGGGGGTACAATGAGCAGTTCTTC.

This chain connects TRBV13 to TRBJ1-1; no firm D call. This CDR3 comprises 13 residues. Trimming shortened V by 2 bases and J by 0 bases, and 4 bases separated the two germline ends. Germline V gene lookup returns CDR1 PRHDT and CDR2 FYEKMQ (reference sequence). The chain's CDR3 is CASSLMMNTEAFF. CDR3 nucleotides: TGTGCCAGCAGCTTAATGATGAACACTGAAGCTTTCTTT.

The J gene is TRBJ1-5, the V gene TRBV7-2; the D is unclear. V was clipped by 1 base and J by 2 bases, with 9 bases between them. CDR1 SGHTA and CDR2 FQGNSA come from the germline V gene. This CDR3 comprises 15 residues. CDR3 in DNA: TGTGCCAGCAGCTTAGGGACTCGGGGCAATCAGCCCCAGCATTTT. Its protein product is CASSLGTRGNQPQHF. The full variable domain, rest sourced from reference TRBV7-2 and TRBJ1-5, is GAGVSQSPSNKVTEKGKDVELRCDPISGHTALYWYRQSLGQGLEFLIYFQGNSAPDKSGLPSDRFSAERTGGSVSTLTIQRTQQEDSAVYLCASSLGTRGNQPQHFGDGTRLSIL.

This chain connects TRBV7-9 to TRBJ2-7; weak D call: TRBD2 (6 bases). V lost 3 bases and J lost 1, with 13 bases in between. The CDR3 has 15 residues. CDR1 SEHNR and CDR2 FQNEAQ come from the germline V gene (reference sequence). The CDR3 loop is CASSFVAGGSYEQYF. DNA for the CDR3: TGTGCCAGCAGCTTTGTTGCCGGGGGATCCTACGAGCAGTACTTC.

This sequence joins TRBV4-3 and TRBJ1-2, with 7 bases matching TRBD1. The CDR3 consists of 15 residues. Trimming took 1 base from V and 3 from J; bases not matched to a gene: 5. Germline loops: CDR1 LGHNA, CDR2 YSLEER. The CDR3 DNA is TGCGCCAGCAGCCAAGGAGGGACAGCGTACTATGGCTACACCTTC. Protein sequence: CASSQGGTAYYGYTF.

The chain joins TRBV29-1 to TRBJ1-1; weak D call: TRBD1 (6 bases). CDR3 length: 11 residues. CDR1 SQVTM and CDR2 ANQGSEA come from the germline V gene. V shed 0 bases and J shed 10 bases, with 9 bases lying between them. Written as DNA, the CDR3 is TGCAGCGTTGAAGAAGGGGGGGGAGCTTTCTTT. Its protein product is CSVEEGGGAFF.

The rearrangement links TRBV7-2 to TRBJ1-2; 7 nucleotides agree with TRBD1. The CDR3 consists of 15 residues. V shed 6 bases and J 4 bases; nucleotides not matched to a gene: 11. The germline V gene has CDR1 SGHTA and CDR2 FQGNSA. CDR3 region: CASRGRQGLAYGYTF. The CDR3 DNA reads TGTGCCAGCAGGGGAAGACAGGGCTTGGCCTATGGCTACACCTTC. Based on the CDR3 plus reference TRBV7-2 and TRBJ1-2, the full variable domain is GAGVSQSPSNKVTEKGKDVELRCDPISGHTALYWYRQSLGQGLEFLIYFQGNSAPDKSGLPSDRFSAERTGGSVSTLTIQRTQQEDSAVYLCASRGRQGLAYGYTFGSGTRLTVV.

The CDR3: CASKMGLASSYEQYF. The CDR3 DNA sequence: TGTGCCAGCAAGATGGGACTAGCGAGCTCCTACGAGCAGTACTTC. The J gene is TRBJ2-7, the V gene TRBV2; 10 bases agree with TRBD2. Germline V gene data show CDR1 as SNHLY and CDR2 as FYNNEI. The CDR3 is 15 amino acids. V shed 7 bases, J shed 0 bases, and the junction held 6 bases outside the gene matches.

V gene TRBV2 combines with J gene TRBJ1-1, with D perhaps TRBD1 (5 bases). Trimming removed 0 bases from V and 4 bases from J, with 12 bases in between. The CDR3 spans 15 residues. Germline V gene sequence: CDR1 SNHLY, CDR2 FYNNEI. The CDR3 nucleotides are TGTGCCAGCAGTGAAGCTCAGGGTCTCATCACTGAAGCTTTCTTT. Translating gives CASSEAQGLITEAFF. The complete variable domain, with remaining parts taken from reference TRBV2 and TRBJ1-1, reads EPEVTQTPSHQVTQMGQEVILRCVPISNHLYFYWYRQILGQKVEFLVSFYNNEISEKSEIFDDQFSVERPDGSNFTLKIRSTKLEDSAMYFCASSEAQGLITEAFFGQGTRLTVV.

Only a few counts were recorded for this clone. CDR3 in DNA: TGTGCCACCCTAGACTCATACACCGGGGAGCTGTTTTTT. Protein product: CATLDSYTGELFF. V and J are TRBV15 and TRBJ2-2; no reliable D call. The V and J ends lost 8 bases and 3 bases respectively, with 10 bases between them. The V gene's germline CDR1 is LNHNV and CDR2 YYDKDF (reference sequence). The CDR3 is 13 amino acids.

The chain links TRBV30 to TRBJ2-5; D may be TRBD1 (6 bases). From germline, CDR1 is GTSNPN and CDR2 SVGIG (reference sequence). V lost 1 base, J lost 6 bases, and 15 bases lay in between. The length of the CDR3 is 14 residues. The CDR3 nucleotides are TGTGCCTGGAGTGCCCCCTCAGGGGTAAAGACCCAGTACTTC. This sequence encodes CAWSAPSGVKTQYF.

The chain is built from TRBV6-4 and TRBJ2-3, with a possible D match to TRBD2 (6 bases). Germline CDR1 reads MRHNA; CDR2 reads SNTAGT. Trimming took off 0 bases at V and 8 bases at J, with 9 bases between the two ends. The CDR3 is made up of 13 amino acids. CDR3 nucleotides: TGTGCCAGCAGTGACTCAGCGGGTGGTACGCAGTATTTT. Amino acid sequence: CASSDSAGGTQYF.

V is TRBV7-9 and J is TRBJ2-3, with 9 bases fitting TRBD2. The CDR3 has 12 residues. Germline-derived CDR1 and CDR2 are SEHNR and FQNEAQ (reference sequence). The ends lost 4 bases at V and 13 bases at J; junction bases unmatched: 6. The DNA for the CDR3 is TGTGCCAGCAGCTCCCTGAGCGGGGGGAAGTATTTT. This codes for CASSSLSGGKYF.

The rearrangement joins TRBV7-2 to TRBJ2-3, with D possibly being TRBD2 (6 bases). This CDR3 is built from 13 residues. V shed 5 bases and J shed 5 bases, with 11 bases lying between them. The germline CDR1 and CDR2 sequences are SGHTA and FQGNSA. The CDR3 DNA reads as TGTGCCAGCAGCAATTACGGGGGAGATACGCAGTATTTT. Its translation is CASSNYGGDTQYF.

The chain employs TRBV30 and TRBJ2-3; D is uncertain. Trimming left V 2 bases short and J 3 bases short, with 3 bases between. Germline CDR1 GTSNPN, CDR2 SVGIG (reference sequence). The CDR3 covers 11 residues. DNA of the CDR3: TGTGCCTGGAGTACAACAGATACGCAGTATTTT. It specifies CAWSTTDTQYF.

This chain joins TRBV9 and TRBJ1-6; D unresolved. The V gene lost 5 bases and the J gene lost 13 bases, with 19 bases spanning the gap. Germline V gene data show CDR1 as SGDLS and CDR2 as YYNGEE. The CDR3 runs 14 residues. Here the CDR3 reads CASSGTRRGSPLHF. The CDR3 region has the DNA TGTGCCAGCAGTGGAACCAGACGTGGTAGCCCCCTCCACTTT.

The chain is built from TRBV29-1 and TRBJ2-7, with D possibly matching TRBD2 (6 bases). V lost 3 bases and J lost 6, with 9 bases in between. CDR1 is SQVTM and CDR2 is ANQGSEA in the germline V gene. The CDR3 runs 11 residues. CDR3 region: CSVDSGVEQYF. In DNA, the CDR3 is TGCAGCGTTGATTCGGGAGTCGAGCAGTACTTC.

This clone was seen more than once but under ten times. This sequence joins TRBV2 and TRBJ1-2; no definite D call. The V end was cut by 11 bases, the J end by 6 bases, with 13 bases between. This CDR3 has 11 amino acids. The germline V gene has CDR1 SNHLY and CDR2 FYNNEI. CDR3 amino acids: CASDGVNGYTF. Here the CDR3 DNA reads TGTGCCTCCGATGGGGTGAATGGCTACACCTTC.